Below are 8 T cell receptor beta chains sequenced from a single sample in a study of blood T cells in healthy people across ages. With a J-beta primer mix and a sample-barcoded 5' primer, a second PCR ran roughly 6 to 11 cycles. A single record per CDR3 protein comes from TCRdb applying MiXCR to the 5' RACE reads. The sample lists about 730,000 distinct CDR3 sequences, 40% to 45% seen once, with about 20% in the top ten. Input material: blood. The receptors stem from a woman in her sixties or seventies in good health.

This clonotype was seen once. This chain uses TRBV24-1 with TRBJ2-5; 10 positions match TRBD2. The CDR3 length is 16 residues. The V gene's germline CDR1 is KGHDR and CDR2 SFDVKD. The J segment lost 11 bases and the V segment lost 3 bases, leaving 14 bases of the junction unmatched. The CDR3 DNA sequence: TGTGCCACCAGTGATGCCAGCGGGGGGGGATACAATGAGCAGTACTTC. Translation: CATSDASGGGYNEQYF.

This clonotype occurred once. The gene calls are TRBV3-1 and TRBJ2-2; 9 bases line up with TRBD2. The junction had 6 bases not matched to a gene; V was cut back by 4 bases and J by 6 bases. This CDR3 region has 15 residues. Per germline, CDR1 LGHDT and CDR2 YNNKEL (reference sequence). CDR3: CASSRLAGSSGELFF. The CDR3, as DNA: TGTGCCAGCAGCCGGCTAGCGGGAAGCTCCGGGGAGCTGTTTTTT.

This clonotype occurred a few times. J is TRBJ2-1 and V is TRBV12-3 or TRBV12-4; TRBD2 matches at 7 bases. CDR3 length equals 14 residues. V lost 7 bases and J lost 3; bases outside the gene matches: 6. Here the CDR3 reads CASKRGGVYNEQFF. In DNA form, the CDR3 reads TGTGCCAGCAAACGGGGAGGGGTCTACAATGAGCAGTTCTTC.

V and J are TRBV3-1 and TRBJ1-1; D remains ambiguous. This CDR3 is built from 13 residues. Germline V gene lookup returns CDR1 LGHDT and CDR2 YNNKEL (reference sequence). V shed 4 bases and J shed 4 bases, with 10 bases lying between them. CDR3 DNA sequence: TGTGCCAGCAGCCGTCGAGTTAGCACTGAAGCTTTCTTT. This codes for CASSRRVSTEAFF.

The rearrangement joins TRBV20-1 to TRBJ2-3, with 12 bases fitting TRBD2. V shed 5 bases, J shed 4 bases, and the junction held 7 bases outside the gene matches. The CDR3 sequence is 15 residues long. The germline V gene has CDR1 DFQATT and CDR2 SNEGSKA (reference sequence). This chain's CDR3 is CSASKTSGRSDTQYF. CDR3 in DNA: TGCAGTGCTTCTAAGACTAGCGGGAGATCAGATACGCAGTATTTT.

The chain uses TRBV2 and TRBJ2-7; 8 bases are shared with TRBD2. V shed 4 bases and J 6 bases; nucleotides not matched to a gene: 2. Per the germline V gene, CDR1 is SNHLY and CDR2 is FYNNEI. This CDR3 has 12 residues. For the CDR3, the DNA is TGTGCCAGCAGTGCACTAGCGGTCGAGCAGTACTTC. Translated: CASSALAVEQYF.

Of note for this clonotype: An end of the junction differs from the germline gene, which may be a read error. The chain carries TRBV10-3 and TRBJ2-3, with 7 bases identical to TRBD1. The CDR3 runs to 17 residues. CDR1 and CDR2 from the germline V gene are ENHRY and SYGVKD. CDR3 nucleotide sequence: TGTGCCATCAGTGAACAGGGGCCCTCCGGTGGAACAGATGCGCAGTATTTT. It encodes CAISEQGPSGGTDAQYF.

The rearrangement uses TRBV7-8 and TRBJ1-6, with 7 bases that match TRBD1. The CDR3 totals 16 residues. V gave up 5 bases and J gave up 7 bases; unmatched junction bases: 11. Germline CDR1 SGHVS, CDR2 FQNEAQ. The DNA for the CDR3 is TGTGCCAGCAGCGAATGGGTCAGACAGGGCAATTCACCCCTCCACTTT. It translates to CASSEWVRQGNSPLHF.